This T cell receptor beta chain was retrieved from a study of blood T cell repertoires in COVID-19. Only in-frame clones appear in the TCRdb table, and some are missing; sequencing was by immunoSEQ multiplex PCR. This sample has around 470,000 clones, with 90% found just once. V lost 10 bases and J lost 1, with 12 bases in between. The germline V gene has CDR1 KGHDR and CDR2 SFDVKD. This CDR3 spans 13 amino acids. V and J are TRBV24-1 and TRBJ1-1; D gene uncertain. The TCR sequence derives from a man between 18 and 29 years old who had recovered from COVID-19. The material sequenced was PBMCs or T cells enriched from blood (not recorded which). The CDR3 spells CATRHPKNTEAFF. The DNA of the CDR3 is TGTGCCACTCGACACCCTAAGAACACTGAAGCTTTCTTT.